The TCR beta chain described here comes from a study of OX40 agonist ivuxolimab in advanced cancers. As for the study in general: Patients were treated with ivuxolimab, an agonistic anti-OX40 (CD134) antibody. One patient with hepatocellular carcinoma and two with cutaneous melanoma, three in all, had partial responses.

The protocol was immunoSEQ multiplex PCR, while the TCRdb copy is restricted to in-frame clones and leaves out a portion. The sample shows approximately 19,000 clones, roughly 91% of them seen only once. V was clipped by 3 bases and J by 0 bases; unmatched bases: 2. The germline gives CDR1 SGHDN, CDR2 FVKESK. This CDR3 has 15 residues. The V gene is TRBV14, the J gene TRBJ1-1, with 9 nucleotides matching TRBD1. The sequence was collected from an adult with an advanced solid tumor such as melanoma, head and neck, liver or kidney cancer. The starting material was CD4+ or CD8+ T cells sorted from blood, obtained in a trial of the OX40 agonist ivuxolimab. CDR3 coding DNA: TGTGCCAGCAGCCATTGGACAGGGGTGAACACTGAAGCTTTCTTT. Residues: CASSHWTGVNTEAFF.